These T cell receptor beta chains were read from a single sample in a study of blood T cell repertoires in COVID-19. The assay was immunoSEQ multiplex PCR, and TCRdb's table has in-frame clones only and misses some. The sample has around 99,000 clones; more than 70% are singletons. The sample taken for sequencing was peripheral blood. The source is a man in his forties with active or convalescent COVID-19. Both conserved end residues are part of each CDR3. The order of the fields is V gene, D gene, J gene, clone size, CDR3 DNA, CDR3 protein. The D gene is left open where the match is weak. A row's size may be missing; if present it is once, few, many or a size class.

v_call: TRBV29-1
d_call: -
j_call: TRBJ1-1
clone_size: -
cdr3_nt: TGCAGCGTTGGGGGGGTTGAAGCTTTCTTT
cdr3_aa: CSVGGVEAFF

v_call: TRBV19
d_call: -
j_call: TRBJ1-5
clone_size: -
cdr3_nt: TGTGCCAGTAGTATCCCGACCCGAGGACAGCCCCAGCATTTT
cdr3_aa: CASSIPTRGQPQHF

v_call: TRBV6-2/TRBV6-3
d_call: -
j_call: TRBJ2-1
clone_size: -
cdr3_nt: TGTGCCAGCAGTTACGGGCTAGCCCCTTACAATGAGCAGTTCTTC
cdr3_aa: CASSYGLAPYNEQFF

v_call: TRBV18
d_call: TRBD1
j_call: TRBJ2-6
clone_size: -
cdr3_nt: TGTGCCAGCTCACCACCGGGACAGGGGAGGGCTGGGGCCAACGTCCTGACTTTC
cdr3_aa: CASSPPGQGRAGANVLTF

v_call: TRBV27
d_call: -
j_call: TRBJ1-5
clone_size: -
cdr3_nt: TGTGCCAGCAGCAGGGGCGGGCAGCCCCAGCATTTT
cdr3_aa: CASSRGGQPQHF

v_call: TRBV12-5
d_call: TRBD1
j_call: TRBJ1-1
clone_size: -
cdr3_nt: TGTGCTAGTGGTTTGGTACTGGGACAGGGTGCCACTGAAGCTTTCTTT
cdr3_aa: CASGLVLGQGATEAFF

v_call: TRBV5-1
d_call: -
j_call: TRBJ1-1
clone_size: few
cdr3_nt: TGCGCCAGCAGCTTGGTGGGGAGATCGAACACTGAAGCTTTCTTT
cdr3_aa: CASSLVGRSNTEAFF

v_call: TRBV7-2
d_call: -
j_call: TRBJ1-1
clone_size: -
cdr3_nt: TGTGCCAGCAGCACAAGTAGGGGCATGAACACTGAAGCTTTCTTT
cdr3_aa: CASSTSRGMNTEAFF

v_call: TRBV28
d_call: -
j_call: TRBJ2-7
clone_size: few
cdr3_nt: TGTGCCATTCAACCTTGGGAGCGGGCTGGCGAGCAGTACTTC
cdr3_aa: CAIQPWERAGEQYF

v_call: TRBV7-2
d_call: -
j_call: TRBJ1-3
clone_size: -
cdr3_nt: TGTGCCAGCAGCTTAACGCAGTTTTCTGGAAACACCATATATTTT
cdr3_aa: CASSLTQFSGNTIYF

v_call: TRBV7-9
d_call: -
j_call: TRBJ1-1
clone_size: -
cdr3_nt: TGTGCCAGCAGCTTAAAAAGGGGGATCACTGAAGCTTTCTTT
cdr3_aa: CASSLKRGITEAFF

v_call: TRBV28
d_call: TRBD1
j_call: TRBJ1-1
clone_size: -
cdr3_nt: TGTGCCAGCAGTCAACGACAGGGTTTGAACACTGAAGCTTTCTTT
cdr3_aa: CASSQRQGLNTEAFF

v_call: TRBV6-5
d_call: TRBD2
j_call: TRBJ2-3
clone_size: -
cdr3_nt: TGTGCCAGCAGTCCCTCTAGCGGGAGAGCAGATACGCAGTATTTT
cdr3_aa: CASSPSSGRADTQYF

v_call: TRBV28
d_call: TRBD1
j_call: TRBJ1-6
clone_size: -
cdr3_nt: TGTGCCAGCGGACTTGGGACAGGGACACCCCTCCACTTT
cdr3_aa: CASGLGTGTPLHF

v_call: TRBV2
d_call: TRBD1
j_call: TRBJ2-6
clone_size: -
cdr3_nt: TGTGCCAGCAGGCCAGGGGGCGAGTATGGGGCCAACGTCCTGACTTTC
cdr3_aa: CASRPGGEYGANVLTF

v_call: TRBV24-1
d_call: -
j_call: TRBJ1-2
clone_size: -
cdr3_nt: TGTGCCACCAGTGACGCTACGGGGGGCAGTTCTCCTCCTAACTATGGCTACACCTTC
cdr3_aa: CATSDATGGSSPPNYGYTF

v_call: TRBV19
d_call: -
j_call: TRBJ1-1
clone_size: -
cdr3_nt: TGTGCCAGTAGTATTGGCGGGAGGAACACTGAAGCTTTCTTT
cdr3_aa: CASSIGGRNTEAFF

v_call: TRBV4-3
d_call: -
j_call: TRBJ2-2
clone_size: -
cdr3_nt: TGCGCCAGCAGCCTCGCCAAAACTCGGGACACCGGGGAGCTGTTTTTT
cdr3_aa: CASSLAKTRDTGELFF

v_call: TRBV5-1
d_call: -
j_call: TRBJ1-4
clone_size: once
cdr3_nt: TGCGCCACCAAATGGGGAGCTGATAATGAAAAACTGTTTTTT
cdr3_aa: CATKWGADNEKLFF

v_call: TRBV5-1
d_call: -
j_call: TRBJ2-5
clone_size: -
cdr3_nt: TGCGCCAGCAGCTTGGGGACTATTAGCCAAGAGACCCAGTACTTC
cdr3_aa: CASSLGTISQETQYF

v_call: TRBV5-5
d_call: TRBD1
j_call: TRBJ1-2
clone_size: -
cdr3_nt: TGTGCCAGCACTCCGGAGGGAATAAAGACAGGGGGTACTGGAGGTGGCTACACCTTC
cdr3_aa: CASTPEGIKTGGTGGGYTF

v_call: TRBV29-1
d_call: TRBD1
j_call: TRBJ1-2
clone_size: -
cdr3_nt: TGCAGCGTTGAAGATGGCAGGGGGCATGGCTACACCTTC
cdr3_aa: CSVEDGRGHGYTF

v_call: TRBV30
d_call: -
j_call: TRBJ2-1
clone_size: -
cdr3_nt: TGTGCCTGGAGTAGGGGTTCCTACAATGAGCAGTTCTTC
cdr3_aa: CAWSRGSYNEQFF

v_call: TRBV28
d_call: TRBD1
j_call: TRBJ1-2
clone_size: -
cdr3_nt: TGTGCCAGCGGCAGGGGGAACTATGGCTACACCTTC
cdr3_aa: CASGRGNYGYTF

v_call: TRBV27
d_call: -
j_call: TRBJ2-1
clone_size: -
cdr3_nt: TGTGCCAGCAGTTTACCGGGCAGGGACAATGAGCAGTTCTTC
cdr3_aa: CASSLPGRDNEQFF